The clone carrying this TCR beta chain has a handful of counts. Its antigen remains unknown. The entry originates in a study of T-cell memory formation after mild COVID-19. The authors produced TCR alpha and TCR beta cDNA libraries with sample barcodes and UMIs by 5'RACE using constant-segment primers. TCRdb fed the 5' RACE reads into MiXCR, producing one record per CDR3 protein. Of 300,000 to 350,000 distinct CDR3 sequences in the sample, roughly 13% are singletons; the top ten hold around a fifth. This CDR3 comprises 16 residues. From germline, CDR1 is SGHTA and CDR2 FQGNSA. V trimming: 5 bases; J trimming: 3 bases; junction bases outside the gene matches: 8. Study-level points and caveats: CD8+ contracting clones occupied EMRA, while CD4+ ones occupied mainly CM and EM.

This TCR derives from a man between 18 and 35 years old who had mild COVID-19 (a few samples of this study predate the infection). Cell type and time point are not known. The rearrangement links TRBV7-2 to TRBJ2-5; 11 nucleotides align to TRBD2. The specimen sequenced was PBMCs or a T cell subset sorted from them (not recorded which). The CDR3 bases are TGTGCCAGCAGCCTCTCATATAGCGGGGGGGAAGAGACCCAGTACTTC. This encodes CASSLSYSGGEETQYF. Based on the CDR3 plus reference TRBV7-2 and TRBJ2-5, the full variable domain is GAGVSQSPSNKVTEKGKDVELRCDPISGHTALYWYRQSLGQGLEFLIYFQGNSAPDKSGLPSDRFSAERTGGSVSTLTIQRTQQEDSAVYLCASSLSYSGGEETQYFGPGTRLLVL.